This T cell receptor beta chain originates from a study of shared clonotypes between healthy human individuals. Assay used: immunoSEQ multiplex PCR; TCRdb lists only in-frame clones, some missing. The table records around 1.4 million clones, approximately 98.5% of them present only once. Germline V gene data show CDR1 as LNHDA and CDR2 as SQIVND (reference sequence). CDR3 size: 13 residues. V was trimmed by 10 bases and J by 7 bases, leaving 17 bases between them. The V call is TRBV19, the J call TRBJ2-4, with a possible D match to TRBD1 (5 bases). This TCR came from a man aged 25 to 45 in good health. The sample was naive CD4+ T cells sorted from blood. Subset here: CD45RA+ positively selected. The CDR3 DNA sequence: TGTGCCACTCATCAAGGGGTTGGGAACATTCAGTACTTC. Amino acid sequence: CATHQGVGNIQYF.